This T cell receptor beta chain was captured in a study of cytomegalovirus exposure and HLA in healthy donors. Overall study findings and caveats: Cytomegalovirus association was assigned to about 150 TCR beta chains. Published work reported that the classifier diagnosed cytomegalovirus status with high specificity and sensitivity.

Only in-frame clones appear in the TCRdb table, and some are missing; sequencing was by immunoSEQ multiplex PCR. The sample includes approximately 230,000 clones, about 90% of them seen just once. Notes on this clone: Its antigen is as yet unknown.

The CDR3 is 15 residues long. V lost 2 bases and J lost 4; bases outside the gene matches: 3. From germline, CDR1 is MNHEY and CDR2 SMNVEV (reference sequence). The V gene is TRBV27, the J gene TRBJ2-1; 9 bases align to TRBD1. The sample taken for sequencing was PBMCs. This clonotype was sampled from a man aged 18-30 years in good health and CMV-seropositive. This CDR3 reads CASSLDRGFYNEQFF. The CDR3 DNA reads as TGTGCCAGCAGTTTAGACAGGGGGTTTTACAATGAGCAGTTCTTC.